The rows below give T cell receptor beta chains drawn from one sample of a study of human T cells and chemical hapten exposure. One entry per CDR3 protein, called by TCRdb with MiXCR from the RACE reads. The sample holds about 120,000 distinct CDR3 sequences, about 13% seen once. Here the sequenced sample was whole blood, taken in connection with sensitization to the hapten diphenylcyclopropenone (DPC). The receptors stem from a woman under 30 with alopecia areata. Some clones in this sample may be carry-over from other donors' samples. Both conserved end residues are part of each CDR3. Fields, in order: V gene, J gene, CDR3 protein.

>TRBV6-6|TRBJ1-6
CASSNGQGGNSPLHF
>TRBV12-3/TRBV12-4|TRBJ2-5
CASSLGRPQETQYF
>TRBV11-2|TRBJ2-1
CASSLHTRAEQFF
>TRBV30|TRBJ2-2
CAWSTGEAGELFF
>TRBV11-2|TRBJ2-1
CASSFGNHGEQFF
>TRBV28|TRBJ1-1
CASLGRGNTEAFF
>TRBV5-4|TRBJ1-6
CASSLFMGFGSPLHF
>TRBV12-3/TRBV12-4|TRBJ1-5
CASSLVVGQTNQPQHF
>TRBV7-2|TRBJ2-5
CASSYEGLETQYF
>TRBV6-6|TRBJ1-5
CASSYGGGIRDAVQPQHF
>TRBV4-1|TRBJ1-1
CASSQHGLNTEAFF
>TRBV2|TRBJ2-2
CASNQDRVTGELFF
>TRBV5-1|TRBJ2-3
CASSWADRGSGDTQYF
>TRBV9|TRBJ1-1
CASSVAQGTEAFF
>TRBV6-6|TRBJ1-1
CASSLGGWGPMNTEAFF
>TRBV18|TRBJ2-7
CASSPPGQGGYEQYF
>TRBV7-6|TRBJ2-2
CASSSGAGTSGAVAGELFF
>TRBV12-3/TRBV12-4|TRBJ2-1
CASSWSGGRNEQFF
>TRBV7-9|TRBJ2-3
CTSSLALRGATDTQYF
>TRBV21-1|TRBJ2-7
CASSKARGPF
>TRBV6-6|TRBJ2-7
CASSSIAGGATYEQYF
>TRBV7-8|TRBJ2-3
CASSLARQGASDTQYF
>TRBV3-1|TRBJ1-1
CASSPRASRNTEAFF
>TRBV11-2|TRBJ1-4
CASSSARGAANEKLFF
>TRBV6-2/TRBV6-3|TRBJ2-7
CASAQGYEQYF
>TRBV2|TRBJ1-5
CASKGHQGNQPQHF
>TRBV20-1|TRBJ2-6
CSGTAGTGANVLTF
>TRBV12-3/TRBV12-4|TRBJ1-1
CASSPDRGEGTEAFF
>TRBV2|TRBJ2-3
CVSSERTGRKDTQYF
>TRBV18|TRBJ2-6
CASSPLPARGANVLTF
>TRBV9|TRBJ1-5
CASSESPYQPQHF
>TRBV11-2|TRBJ2-7
CASSLRTSQYF
>TRBV20-1|TRBJ1-1
CSARDRWRGSEAFF
>TRBV15|TRBJ1-4
CATSRSDRGNEKLFF